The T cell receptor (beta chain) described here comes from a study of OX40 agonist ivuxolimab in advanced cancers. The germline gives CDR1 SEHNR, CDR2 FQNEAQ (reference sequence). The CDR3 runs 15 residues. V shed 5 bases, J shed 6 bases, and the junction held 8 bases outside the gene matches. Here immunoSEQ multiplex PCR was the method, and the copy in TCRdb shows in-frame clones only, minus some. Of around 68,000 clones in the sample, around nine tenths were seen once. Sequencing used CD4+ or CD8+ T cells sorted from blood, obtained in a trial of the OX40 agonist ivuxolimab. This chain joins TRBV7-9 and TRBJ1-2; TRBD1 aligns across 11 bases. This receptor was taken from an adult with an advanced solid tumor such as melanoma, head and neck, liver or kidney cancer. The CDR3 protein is CASSAGQGALDGYTF. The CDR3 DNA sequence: TGTGCCAGCAGCGCAGGACAGGGGGCGCTTGATGGCTACACCTTC.